This T cell receptor (beta chain) was identified in a study of shared clonotypes between healthy human individuals. As for the study in general: The donor pool was made up of two women and three men aged 18 to 49.

A remark on this clone: Antigen specificity is unknown.

The V end was cut by 5 bases, the J end by 4 bases, with 17 bases between. This CDR3 is 15 amino acids long. Germline CDR1 and CDR2: LNHDA and SQIVND (reference sequence). Study observations and caveats: It was the few donors that limited the genetic and exposure-history diversity represented.

In replicate PCRs of unsorted PBMC, about 0.3 ug DNA, 30,000 or so T cell genomes, was used. Authors' processing steps: Junction-only immunoSEQ data arrived without quality scores, meaning filtering differed. Sequencing used immunoSEQ multiplex PCR; TCRdb keeps in-frame clones, though not all of them. The DNA was the basis for D and trimming; V, J and clone size are from that table. The sample carries 400,000 to 500,000 clones, 76% recorded once. This receptor was identified in a woman in her thirties or forties in good health. Some clones in this sample may be carry-over from other donors' samples. Specimen: PBMCs. The rearrangement uses TRBV19 and TRBJ1-1; D may be TRBD1 (5 bases). The CDR3 bases are TGTGCCAGTAGTGCAGGTTCAGGGAAGGGCACTGAAGCTTTCTTT. It yields the protein CASSAGSGKGTEAFF. The variable domain in full, completed from reference TRBV19 and TRBJ1-1, reads DGGITQSPKYLFRKEGQNVTLSCEQNLNHDAMYWYRQDPGQGLRLIYYSQIVNDFQKGDIAEGYSVSREKKESFPLTVTSAQKNPTAFYLCASSAGSGKGTEAFFGQGTRLTVV.